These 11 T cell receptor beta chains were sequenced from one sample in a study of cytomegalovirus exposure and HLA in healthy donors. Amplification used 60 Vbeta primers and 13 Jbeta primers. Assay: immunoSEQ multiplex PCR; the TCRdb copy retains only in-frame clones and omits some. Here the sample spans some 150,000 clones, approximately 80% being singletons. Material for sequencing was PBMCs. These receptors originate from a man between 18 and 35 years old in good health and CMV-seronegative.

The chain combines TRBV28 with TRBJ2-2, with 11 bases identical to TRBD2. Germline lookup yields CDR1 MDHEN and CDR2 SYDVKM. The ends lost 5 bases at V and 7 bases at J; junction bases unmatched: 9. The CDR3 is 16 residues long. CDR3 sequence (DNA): TGTGCCAGCAGTGATGGGACTAGCGGTGGAGACGGGGAGCTGTTTTTT. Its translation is CASSDGTSGGDGELFF.

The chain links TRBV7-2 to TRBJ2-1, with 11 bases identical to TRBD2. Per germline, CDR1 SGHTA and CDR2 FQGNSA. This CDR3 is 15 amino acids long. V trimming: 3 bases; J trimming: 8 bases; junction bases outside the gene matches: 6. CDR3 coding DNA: TGTGCCAGCAGCTTTCGTAGCGGGGGGGCCGATGAGCAGTTCTTC. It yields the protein CASSFRSGGADEQFF.

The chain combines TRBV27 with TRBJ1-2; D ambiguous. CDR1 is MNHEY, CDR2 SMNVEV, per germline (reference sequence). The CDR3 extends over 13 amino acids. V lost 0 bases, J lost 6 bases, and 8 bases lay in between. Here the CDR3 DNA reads TGTGCCAGCAGTTTATCCACAGTGAATGGCTACACCTTC. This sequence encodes CASSLSTVNGYTF.

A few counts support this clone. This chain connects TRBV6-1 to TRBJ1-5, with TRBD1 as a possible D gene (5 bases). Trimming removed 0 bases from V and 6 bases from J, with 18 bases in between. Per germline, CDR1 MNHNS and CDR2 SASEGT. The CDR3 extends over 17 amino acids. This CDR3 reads CASSEAHFRAVGQPQHF. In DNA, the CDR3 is TGTGCCAGCAGTGAAGCGCATTTCAGGGCCGTGGGTCAGCCCCAGCATTTT.

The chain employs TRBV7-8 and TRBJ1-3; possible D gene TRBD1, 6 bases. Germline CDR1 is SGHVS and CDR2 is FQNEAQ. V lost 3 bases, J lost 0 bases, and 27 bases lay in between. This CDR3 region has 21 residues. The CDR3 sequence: CASSFRTNALRQDHSGNTIYF. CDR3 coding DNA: TGTGCCAGCAGCTTCCGAACAAACGCGCTCAGACAGGACCACTCTGGAAACACCATATATTTT. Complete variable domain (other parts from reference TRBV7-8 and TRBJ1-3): GAGVSQSPRYKVAKRGQDVALRCDPISGHVSLFWYQQALGQGPEFLTYFQNEAQLDKSGLPSDRFFAERPEGSVSTLKIQRTQQEDSAVYLCASSFRTNALRQDHSGNTIYFGEGSWLTVV.

CDR3 in amino acids: CASSQAPTGAEYNEQFF. DNA for the CDR3: TGCGCCAGCAGCCAAGCCCCAACAGGGGCCGAGTACAATGAGCAGTTCTTC. J is TRBJ2-1 and V is TRBV4-1, with TRBD1 matching 7 bases. J lost 4 bases, V lost 1 base, and 10 bases had no gene match. The CDR3 has 17 residues. The germline CDR1 and CDR2 sequences are MGHRA and YSYEKL.

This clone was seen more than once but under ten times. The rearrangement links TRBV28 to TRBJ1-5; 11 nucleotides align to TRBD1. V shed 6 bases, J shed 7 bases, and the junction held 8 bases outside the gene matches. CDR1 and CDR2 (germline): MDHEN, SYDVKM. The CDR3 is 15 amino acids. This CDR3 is CASRPGQGVRQPQHF. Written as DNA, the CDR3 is TGTGCCAGCAGGCCGGGACAGGGGGTGCGGCAGCCCCAGCATTTT.

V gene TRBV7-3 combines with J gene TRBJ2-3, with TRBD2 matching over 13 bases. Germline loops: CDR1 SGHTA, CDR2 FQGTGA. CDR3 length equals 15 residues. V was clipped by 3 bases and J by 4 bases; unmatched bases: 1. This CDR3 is CASSFTSGGADTQYF. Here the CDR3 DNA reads TGTGCCAGCAGCTTTACTAGCGGGGGGGCAGATACGCAGTATTTT.

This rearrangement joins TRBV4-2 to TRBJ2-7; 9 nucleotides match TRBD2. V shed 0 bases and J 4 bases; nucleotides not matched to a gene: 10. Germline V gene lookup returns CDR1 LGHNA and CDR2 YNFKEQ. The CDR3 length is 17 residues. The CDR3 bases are TGTGCCAGCAGCCAAGAATATGCGGGAGGGCCCGCTTACGAGCAGTACTTC. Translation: CASSQEYAGGPAYEQYF.

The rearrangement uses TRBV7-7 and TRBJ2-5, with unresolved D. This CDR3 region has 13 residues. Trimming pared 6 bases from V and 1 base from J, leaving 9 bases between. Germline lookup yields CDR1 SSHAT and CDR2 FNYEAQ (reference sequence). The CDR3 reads CASSGSSQETQYF. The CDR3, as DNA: TGTGCCAGCAGTGGCAGTTCCCAAGAGACCCAGTACTTC. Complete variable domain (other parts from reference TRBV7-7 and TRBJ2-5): GAGVSQSPRYKVTKRGQDVTLRCDPISSHATLYWYQQALGQGPEFLTYFNYEAQPDKSGLPSDRFSAERPEGSISTLTIQRTEQRDSAMYRCASSGSSQETQYFGPGTRLLVL.

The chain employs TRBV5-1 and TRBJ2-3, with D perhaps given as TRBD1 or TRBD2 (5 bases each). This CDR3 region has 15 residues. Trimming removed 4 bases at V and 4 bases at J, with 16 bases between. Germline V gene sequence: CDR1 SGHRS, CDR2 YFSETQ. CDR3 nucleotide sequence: TGCGCCAGCAGCGTGGCGGGCAGGGCTCCAGATACGCAGTATTTT. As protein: CASSVAGRAPDTQYF.